The 25 T cell receptor beta chains below were found in one sample sequenced in a study of early T cells in non-severe SARS-CoV-2 infection. TCRdb passed the 5' RACE reads through MiXCR, listing each CDR3 protein once. The sample shows 65,000 to 70,000 distinct CDR3 sequences, 10% to 15% of them seen only once. The sequenced material came from whole blood. The receptors were sampled from an adult who was a healthcare worker with PCR-confirmed SARS-CoV-2 infection or an uninfected control (not recorded which).

The rearrangement links TRBV12-3 or TRBV12-4 to TRBJ1-4, with TRBD1 matching over 7 bases. CDR3 length equals 15 residues. V shed 5 bases and J 6 bases; nucleotides not matched to a gene: 9. The CDR3 loop is CASSADRRRDEKLFF. CDR3 DNA: TGTGCCAGCAGTGCGGACAGGCGGAGGGATGAAAAACTGTTTTTT.

This chain connects TRBV11-2 to TRBJ2-5; the match to TRBD2 covers 15 bases. Germline V lookup: CDR1 SGHAT, CDR2 FQNNGV. V lost 5 bases and J lost 6; bases outside the gene matches: 13. The CDR3 spans 18 residues. CDR3: CASSIRPGTSGGMKTQYF. In DNA form, the CDR3 reads TGTGCCAGCAGCATCCGTCCCGGGACTAGCGGGGGGATGAAGACCCAGTACTTC.

This clonotype has only a few counts. The chain joins TRBV5-1 to TRBJ2-5; D is perhaps TRBD1 (5 bases). Germline lookup yields CDR1 SGHRS and CDR2 YFSETQ. Trimming stripped 1 base from V and 2 bases from J, with 9 bases between. The CDR3 length is 14 residues. In nucleotides, the CDR3 is TGCGCCAGCAGCTTGTCCAGGGTACAAGAGACCCAGTACTTC. Encoded protein: CASSLSRVQETQYF. Full variable domain (missing parts from reference TRBV5-1 and TRBJ2-5): KAGVTQTPRYLIKTRGQQVTLSCSPISGHRSVSWYQQTPGQGLQFLFEYFSETQRNKGNFPGRFSGRQFSNSRSEMNVSTLELGDSALYLCASSLSRVQETQYFGPGTRLLVL.

This clonotype came up many times. The chain employs TRBV11-2 and TRBJ2-5; the D gene is possibly TRBD2 (5 bases). The V gene's germline CDR1 is SGHAT and CDR2 FQNNGV. Trimming removed 2 bases at V and 2 bases at J, with 12 bases between. CDR3 size: 15 residues. The CDR3 sequence is CASSLRGNQQETQYF. The CDR3 coding sequence is TGTGCCAGCAGCTTACGGGGAAACCAACAAGAGACCCAGTACTTC.

This clonotype is medium-sized within its sample. The chain combines TRBV29-1 with TRBJ2-3; D remains ambiguous. CDR1 and CDR2 (germline): SQVTM, ANQGSEA. The V end was cut by 4 bases, the J end by 3 bases, with 2 bases between. The CDR3 runs to 10 residues. The DNA of the CDR3 is TGCAGCGTTGGAACAGATACGCAGTATTTT. Its protein product is CSVGTDTQYF.

This clonotype was seen only a few times. The chain uses TRBV5-7 and TRBJ2-7; D uncertain. TRBV5-7 belongs to the ORF category, with a function that is uncertain. There are 14 residues in the CDR3. Trimming left V 4 bases short and J 3 bases short, with 14 bases between. CDR3 sequence (DNA): TGTGCCAGCAGCCCTCCAGGACGGAGCTACGAGCAGTACTTC. This sequence encodes CASSPPGRSYEQYF.

The sample holds many counts of this clonotype. The rearrangement joins TRBV7-9 to TRBJ2-7; the D is unclear. The CDR3 runs to 11 residues. Trimming took 3 bases from V and 6 from J, leaving 6 bases between them. The germline V gene has CDR1 SEHNR and CDR2 FQNEAQ (reference sequence). CDR3 bases: TGTGCCAGCAGCTTCTTATCCGAGCAGTACTTC. This codes for CASSFLSEQYF. Supplemented by reference TRBV7-9 and TRBJ2-7, the full variable domain reads DTGVSQNPRHKITKRGQNVTFRCDPISEHNRLYWYRQTLGQGPEFLTYFQNEAQLEKSRLLSDRFSAERPKGSFSTLEIQRTEQGDSAMYLCASSFLSEQYFGPGTRLTVT.

This clonotype has at least ten counts. The chain is built from TRBV6-5 and TRBJ2-2; 9 positions match TRBD1. Germline loops: CDR1 MNHEY, CDR2 SVGAGI. This CDR3 spans 15 amino acids. With V trimmed by 6 bases and J by 1 base, 3 bases remained unmatched. CDR3 bases: TGTGCCAGCAGGAGGGACAGGGAGAACACCGGGGAGCTGTTTTTT. Its protein product is CASRRDRENTGELFF.

This clonotype was counted between two and nine times. V usage is TRBV24-1 and J usage is TRBJ2-2; 9 bases map to TRBD2. The germline V gene encodes CDR1 KGHDR and CDR2 SFDVKD. The ends lost 3 bases at V and 3 bases at J; junction bases unmatched: 4. The CDR3 extends over 16 amino acids. The CDR3: CATSDQAGGDTGELFF. The CDR3 DNA is TGTGCCACCAGTGATCAAGCGGGGGGAGACACCGGGGAGCTGTTTTTT.

This clonotype was picked up a small number of times. This chain joins TRBV29-1 and TRBJ1-2; D unresolved. V lost 2 bases and J lost 4, with 11 bases in between. Germline V gene sequence: CDR1 SQVTM, CDR2 ANQGSEA. This CDR3 spans 13 amino acids. CDR3 coding DNA: TGCAGCGTTGAACGACAAGACTCCTATGGCTACACCTTC. It translates to CSVERQDSYGYTF. The full variable domain, its missing parts supplied by reference TRBV29-1 and TRBJ1-2, is SAVISQKPSRDICQRGTSLTIQCQVDSQVTMMFWYRQQPGQSLTLIATANQGSEATYESGFVIDKFPISRPNLTFSTLTVSNMSPEDSSIYLCSVERQDSYGYTFGSGTRLTVV.

This clonotype was seen many times. CDR3 residues: CASSLTSGGTGELFF. DNA of the CDR3: TGTGCCAGCAGTTTGACTAGCGGGGGGACCGGGGAGCTGTTTTTT. This chain joins TRBV7-6 and TRBJ2-2, with 13 bases identical to TRBD2. The CDR3 length is 15 residues. Unmatched junction bases numbered 3, after V lost 6 bases and J lost 5 bases. Germline CDR1 SGHVS, CDR2 FNYEAQ.

J is TRBJ2-3 and V is TRBV19; a weak D match, TRBD2 (6 bases). The germline CDR1 and CDR2 sequences are LNHDA and SQIVND (reference sequence). The CDR3 has 16 amino acids. The V end was cut by 9 bases, the J end by 5 bases, with 24 bases between. In DNA form, the CDR3 reads TGTGCCAGCGCCCCCCCGGGACCCCTGGGAGGAGATACGCAGTATTTT. Translating gives CASAPPGPLGGDTQYF.

This clonotype occurred many times. The chain has TRBV20-1 and TRBJ2-3, with 12 bases aligning to TRBD2. The CDR3 totals 17 residues. Trimming at V came to 6 bases and at J to 0 bases, leaving 10 bases not matched to a gene. The germline gives CDR1 DFQATT, CDR2 SNEGSKA (reference sequence). DNA of the CDR3: TGCAGTGCCCGAGGACTAGCGGGGTATACTAGCACAGATACGCAGTATTTT. Its translation is CSARGLAGYTSTDTQYF.

This clonotype was recorded at least ten times. V and J are TRBV7-9 and TRBJ1-6; a weak D match, TRBD1 (5 bases). Trimming took 1 base from V and 9 from J, leaving 13 bases between them. Germline loops: CDR1 SEHNR, CDR2 FQNEAQ (reference sequence). The CDR3 runs to 15 residues. The CDR3: CASSLGGPEGSPLHF. Written as DNA, the CDR3 is TGTGCCAGCAGCTTAGGGGGACCTGAGGGTTCACCCCTCCACTTT.

The chain couples TRBV11-2 to TRBJ2-3; 7 bases fit TRBD1. The CDR3 covers 15 residues. Germline V gene lookup returns CDR1 SGHAT and CDR2 FQNNGV. J gave up 1 base and V 5 bases, and 6 bases lay outside the gene matches. The CDR3 DNA reads TGTGCCAGCAGCGAGTGGGACAGAGGCACAGATACGCAGTATTTT. Protein sequence: CASSEWDRGTDTQYF.

V gene TRBV20-1 combines with J gene TRBJ1-2; 7 bases are shared with TRBD1. J was trimmed by 0 bases and V by 4 bases; bases with no gene match: 17. The germline CDR1 and CDR2 sequences are DFQATT and SNEGSKA (reference sequence). The CDR3 has 18 residues. CDR3 nucleotides: TGCAGTGCTATAAACCCTAGGGGGACAGCAACAACTAACTATGGCTACACCTTC. As protein: CSAINPRGTATTNYGYTF.

This clonotype came up many times. The V call is TRBV13, the J call TRBJ2-3; 8 bases line up with TRBD2. V shed 5 bases and J 0 bases; nucleotides not matched to a gene: 10. Germline CDR1 and CDR2: PRHDT and FYEKMQ (reference sequence). CDR3 length: 17 residues. This CDR3 reads CASSLMVGLGSTDTQYF. The CDR3 nucleotides are TGTGCCAGCAGCCTAATGGTGGGACTAGGGAGCACAGATACGCAGTATTTT.

The table lists this clonotype with many counts. V and J are TRBV7-2 and TRBJ2-1; D might be TRBD1 (5 bases). V shed 6 bases and J shed 2 bases, with 11 bases lying between them. CDR1 and CDR2 (germline): SGHTA, FQGNSA. The CDR3 extends over 14 amino acids. The CDR3: CASRLGPPYNEQFF. For the CDR3, the DNA is TGTGCCAGCAGGCTGGGGCCACCCTACAATGAGCAGTTCTTC.

Only a few counts were recorded for this clonotype. The V gene is TRBV29-1, the J gene TRBJ2-3, with 9 bases identical to TRBD2. V gave up 5 bases and J gave up 2 bases; unmatched junction bases: 2. Germline assignment: CDR1 SQVTM and CDR2 ANQGSEA. The CDR3 is 13 residues long. The CDR3 sequence is CSVQRGDTDTQYF. Written as DNA, the CDR3 is TGCAGCGTTCAGCGGGGGGACACAGATACGCAGTATTTT.

This clonotype was picked up many times. The rearrangement joins TRBV5-5 to TRBJ2-1, with 8 bases lining up with TRBD1. The V segment lost 1 base and the J segment 4 bases; nucleotides outside the gene matches: 7. CDR1 and CDR2 (germline): SGHKS, YYEKEE (reference sequence). The CDR3 consists of 16 residues. CDR3 in DNA: TGTGCCAGCAGCTTGTCCCCCTGGACAGGGTACAATGAGCAGTTCTTC. Its translation is CASSLSPWTGYNEQFF.

In its sample, this clonotype was seen a few times. The chain couples TRBV11-2 to TRBJ2-2; D may be TRBD1 (6 bases). Germline V lookup: CDR1 SGHAT, CDR2 FQNNGV. V lost 7 bases and J 6 bases, leaving 21 bases between the germline ends. The CDR3 extends over 16 amino acids. The CDR3 spells CASTHLRGRTSGELFF. The CDR3 nucleotides are TGTGCCAGCACCCATCTCAGGGGAAGGACGTCCGGGGAGCTGTTTTTT.

This chain joins TRBV7-8 and TRBJ2-5; 8 nucleotides align to TRBD2. The ends lost 5 bases at V and 9 bases at J; junction bases unmatched: 8. The CDR3 consists of 13 residues. CDR1 and CDR2 (germline): SGHVS, FQNEAQ. Written as DNA, the CDR3 is TGTGCCAGCAGCGCCCGGGGGGGGTTGGCCCAGTACTTC. Amino acid sequence: CASSARGGLAQYF.

The chain carries TRBV7-2 and TRBJ1-2; 8 positions match TRBD1. CDR1 and CDR2 (germline): SGHTA, FQGNSA. The V segment lost 3 bases and the J segment 4 bases; nucleotides outside the gene matches: 10. There are 16 residues in the CDR3. The CDR3 DNA reads as TGTGCCAGCAGCTTCCAACAGGGGGTTGGCTTCTATGGCTACACCTTC. Amino acid sequence: CASSFQQGVGFYGYTF.

The gene calls are TRBV2 and TRBJ2-3, with D perhaps assigned TRBD1 or TRBD2 (5 bases each). Germline V lookup: CDR1 SNHLY, CDR2 FYNNEI. The V and J ends lost 7 bases and 3 bases respectively, with 26 bases between them. This CDR3 has 18 residues. The CDR3 nucleotides read TGTGCCAGCACCGACCTTCTCCGGGGACCCCGAGGAACAGATACGCAGTATTTT. This translates into CASTDLLRGPRGTDTQYF.

As concerns this clonotype: One end of the junction varies from germline; a read error may be responsible. The chain recombines TRBV20-1 with TRBJ2-7; D might be TRBD2 (5 bases). Germline loops: CDR1 DFQATT, CDR2 SNEGSKA (reference sequence). The CDR3 extends over 14 amino acids. The CDR3, as DNA: TGCAGTGCTCGAGACTACCTAAGCTCCTACGAGCAGTACTTC. It specifies CSARDYLSSYEQYF.